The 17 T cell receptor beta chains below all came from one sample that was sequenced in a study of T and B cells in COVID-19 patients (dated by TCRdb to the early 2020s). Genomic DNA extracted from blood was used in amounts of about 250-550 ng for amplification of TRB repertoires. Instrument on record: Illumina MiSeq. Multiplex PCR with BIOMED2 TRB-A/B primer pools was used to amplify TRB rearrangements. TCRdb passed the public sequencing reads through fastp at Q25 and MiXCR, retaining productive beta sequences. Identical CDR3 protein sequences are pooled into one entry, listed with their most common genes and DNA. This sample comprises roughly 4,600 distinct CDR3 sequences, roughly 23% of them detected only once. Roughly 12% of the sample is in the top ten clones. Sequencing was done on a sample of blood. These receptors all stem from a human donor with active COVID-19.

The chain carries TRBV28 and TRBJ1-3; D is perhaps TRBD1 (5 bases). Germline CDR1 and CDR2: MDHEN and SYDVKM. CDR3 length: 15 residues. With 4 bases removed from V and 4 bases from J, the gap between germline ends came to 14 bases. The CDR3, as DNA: TGTGCCAGCAGTTCGACAGCGGGGGGAGGAAACACCATATATTTT. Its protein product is CASSSTAGGGNTIYF.

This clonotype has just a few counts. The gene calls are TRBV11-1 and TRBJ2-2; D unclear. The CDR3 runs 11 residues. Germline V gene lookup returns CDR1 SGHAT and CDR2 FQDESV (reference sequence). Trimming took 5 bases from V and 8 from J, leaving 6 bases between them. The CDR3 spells CASSVGGELFF. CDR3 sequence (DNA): TGTGCCAGCAGCGTAGGGGGGGAGCTGTTTTTT.

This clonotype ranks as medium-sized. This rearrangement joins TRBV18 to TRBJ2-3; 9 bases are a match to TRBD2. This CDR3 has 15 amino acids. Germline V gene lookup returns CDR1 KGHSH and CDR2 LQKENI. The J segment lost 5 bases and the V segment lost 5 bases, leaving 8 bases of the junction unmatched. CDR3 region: CASSTGLAGKDTQYF. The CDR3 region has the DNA TGTGCCAGCTCAACGGGACTAGCAGGGAAAGATACGCAGTATTTT.

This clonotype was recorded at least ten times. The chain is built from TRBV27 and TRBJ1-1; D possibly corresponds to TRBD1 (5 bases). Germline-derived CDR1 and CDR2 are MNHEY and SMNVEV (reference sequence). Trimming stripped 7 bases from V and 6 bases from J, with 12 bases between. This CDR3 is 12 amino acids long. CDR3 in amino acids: CASKNRGPEAFF. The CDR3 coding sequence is TGTGCCAGCAAAAATAGGGGCCCTGAAGCTTTCTTT.

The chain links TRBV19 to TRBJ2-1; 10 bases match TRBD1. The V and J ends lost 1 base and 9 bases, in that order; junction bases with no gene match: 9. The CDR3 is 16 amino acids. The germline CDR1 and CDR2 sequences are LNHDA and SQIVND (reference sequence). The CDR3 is CASSIAGTGVSGEQFF. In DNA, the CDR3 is TGTGCCAGTAGTATAGCTGGGACAGGGGTTAGCGGTGAGCAGTTCTTC.

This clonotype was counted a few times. The CDR3 bases are TGTGCCAGCAGTGTAATCGAGGGAGCCACTGAAGCTTTCTTT. Its translation: CASSVIEGATEAFF. V is TRBV6-1 and J is TRBJ1-1; D is ambiguous. V lost 4 bases and J lost 4, with 13 bases in between. This CDR3 is built from 14 residues. In germline, CDR1 is MNHNS, CDR2 SASEGT.

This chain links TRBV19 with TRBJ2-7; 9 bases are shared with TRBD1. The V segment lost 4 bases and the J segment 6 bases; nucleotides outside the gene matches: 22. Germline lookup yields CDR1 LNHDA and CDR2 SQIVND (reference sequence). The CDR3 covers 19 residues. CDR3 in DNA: TGTGCCAGTAGTACGCCGCACTATTTCCTACAGGGGGCGTACGGCGAGCAGTACTTC. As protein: CASSTPHYFLQGAYGEQYF.

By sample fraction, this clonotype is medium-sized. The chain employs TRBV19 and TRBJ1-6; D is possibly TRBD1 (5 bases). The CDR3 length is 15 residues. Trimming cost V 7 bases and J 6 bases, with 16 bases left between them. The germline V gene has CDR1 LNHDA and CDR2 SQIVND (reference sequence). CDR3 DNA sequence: TGTGCCAGTACTCGGGCCAGGGAGGTTAATTCACCCCTCCACTTT. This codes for CASTRAREVNSPLHF. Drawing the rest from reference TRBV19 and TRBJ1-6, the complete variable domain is DGGITQSPKYLFRKEGQNVTLSCEQNLNHDAMYWYRQDPGQGLRLIYYSQIVNDFQKGDIAEGYSVSREKKESFPLTVTSAQKNPTAFYLCASTRAREVNSPLHFGNGTRLTVT.

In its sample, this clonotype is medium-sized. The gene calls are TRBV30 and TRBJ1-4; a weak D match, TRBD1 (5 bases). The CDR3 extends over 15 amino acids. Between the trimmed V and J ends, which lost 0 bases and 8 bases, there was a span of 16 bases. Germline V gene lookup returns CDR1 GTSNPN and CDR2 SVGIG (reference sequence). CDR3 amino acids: CAWSVPWGRAEKLFF. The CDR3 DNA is TGTGCCTGGAGTGTACCCTGGGGCAGGGCGGAAAAACTGTTTTTT.

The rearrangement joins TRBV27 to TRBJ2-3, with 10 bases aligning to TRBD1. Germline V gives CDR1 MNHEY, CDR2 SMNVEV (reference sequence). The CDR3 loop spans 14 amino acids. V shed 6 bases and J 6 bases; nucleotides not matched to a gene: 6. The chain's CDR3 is CASRRQGAKDTQYF. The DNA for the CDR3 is TGTGCCAGCAGGAGACAGGGGGCGAAGGATACGCAGTATTTT.

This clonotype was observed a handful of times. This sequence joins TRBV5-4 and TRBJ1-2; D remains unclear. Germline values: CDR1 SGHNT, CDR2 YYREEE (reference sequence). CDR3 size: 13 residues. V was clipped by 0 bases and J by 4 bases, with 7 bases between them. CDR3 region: CASSLDRLYGYTF. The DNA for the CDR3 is TGTGCCAGCAGCTTGGACCGACTCTATGGCTACACCTTC.

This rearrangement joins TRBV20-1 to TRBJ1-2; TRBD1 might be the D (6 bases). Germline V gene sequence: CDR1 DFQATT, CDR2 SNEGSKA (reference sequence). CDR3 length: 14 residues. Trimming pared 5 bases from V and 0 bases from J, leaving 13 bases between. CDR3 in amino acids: CSALRDTANYGYTF. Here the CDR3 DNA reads TGCAGTGCTCTGCGGGACACCGCTAACTATGGCTACACCTTC.

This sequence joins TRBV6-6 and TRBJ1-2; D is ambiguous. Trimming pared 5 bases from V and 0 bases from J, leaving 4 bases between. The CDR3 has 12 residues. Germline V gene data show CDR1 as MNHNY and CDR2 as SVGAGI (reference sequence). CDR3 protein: CASSQPNYGYTF. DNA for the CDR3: TGTGCCAGCAGTCAACCTAACTATGGCTACACCTTC.

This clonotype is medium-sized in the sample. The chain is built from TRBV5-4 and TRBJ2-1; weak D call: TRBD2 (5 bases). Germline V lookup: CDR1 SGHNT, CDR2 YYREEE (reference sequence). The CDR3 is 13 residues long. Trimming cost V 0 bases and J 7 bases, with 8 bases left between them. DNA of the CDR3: TGTGCCAGCAGCTTGGCCCCGGGAAATGAGCAGTTCTTC. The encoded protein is CASSLAPGNEQFF.

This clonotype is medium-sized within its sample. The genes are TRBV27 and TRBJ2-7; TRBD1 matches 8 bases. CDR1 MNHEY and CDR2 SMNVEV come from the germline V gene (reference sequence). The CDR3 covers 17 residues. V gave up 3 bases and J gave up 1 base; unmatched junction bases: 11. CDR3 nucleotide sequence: TGTGCCAGCAGTTTGGCCGGGACAGGAGCCTTTTCCTACGAGCAGTACTTC. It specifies CASSLAGTGAFSYEQYF.

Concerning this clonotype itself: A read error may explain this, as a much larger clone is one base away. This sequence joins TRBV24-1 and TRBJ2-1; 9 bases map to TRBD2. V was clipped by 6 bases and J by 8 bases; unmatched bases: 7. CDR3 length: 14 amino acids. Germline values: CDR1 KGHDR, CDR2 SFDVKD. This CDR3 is CATSRAGGLDEQFF. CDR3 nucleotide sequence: TGTGCCACCAGTCGGGCGGGAGGGCTGGATGAGCAGTTCTTC.

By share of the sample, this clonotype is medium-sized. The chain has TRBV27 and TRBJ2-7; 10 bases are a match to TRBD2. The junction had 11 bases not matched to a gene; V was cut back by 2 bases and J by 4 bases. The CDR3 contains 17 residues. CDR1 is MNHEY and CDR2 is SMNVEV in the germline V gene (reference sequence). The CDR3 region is CASSLRITSGKGYEQYF. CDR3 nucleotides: TGTGCCAGCAGTTTACGAATCACTAGCGGGAAGGGGTACGAGCAGTACTTC.